Below are 14 T cell receptor beta chains sequenced from a single sample in a study of blood T cell repertoires in COVID-19. Some clones are missing from TCRdb's copy, which holds only in-frame ones; the method was immunoSEQ multiplex PCR. The data show around 300,000 clones, 70% to 90% seen once. Sequencing used peripheral blood. The receptor set was obtained from a woman aged 25 to 45 with active or convalescent COVID-19.

This clone was picked up one time. In DNA form, the CDR3 reads TGTGCCAGCAGAGTCCCCTCGGGGGGACTCTATGGCTACACCTTC. It yields the protein CASRVPSGGLYGYTF. This chain connects TRBV28 to TRBJ1-2, with D possibly matching TRBD1 (5 bases). Germline V gives CDR1 MDHEN, CDR2 SYDVKM. Trimming pared 6 bases from V and 4 bases from J, leaving 18 bases between. This CDR3 comprises 15 residues.

The chain links TRBV3-1 (or the pseudogene TRBV3-2) to TRBJ1-1; 8 bases align to TRBD1. The CDR3 sequence is 15 residues long. Germline V gene data show CDR1 as LGHDT and CDR2 as YNNKEL (reference sequence). J lost 4 bases, V lost 3 bases, and 7 bases had no gene match. The CDR3 is CASSHSDRVGTEAFF. CDR3 coding DNA: TGTGCCAGCAGCCACTCGGACAGGGTTGGCACTGAAGCTTTCTTT.

The chain joins TRBV6-1 to TRBJ1-4, with a weak D call TRBD1 (5 bases). Germline values: CDR1 MNHNS, CDR2 SASEGT. The length of the CDR3 is 15 residues. V gave up 2 bases and J gave up 10 bases, with 17 bases separating them. As DNA, the CDR3 is TGTGCCAGCAGTGAAAGGGAGGGGACCGCCGGAAAACTGTTTTTT. Its protein is CASSEREGTAGKLFF.

This rearrangement joins TRBV5-5 to TRBJ2-1; D may be TRBD2 (5 bases). The CDR3 has 14 residues. Per germline, CDR1 SGHKS and CDR2 YYEKEE (reference sequence). V was cut by 7 bases and J by 4 bases, with 15 bases left in between. The CDR3 region is CASSPPPGYNEQFF. Here the CDR3 DNA reads TGTGCCAGCTCCCCTCCCCCGGGATACAATGAGCAGTTCTTC.

This chain connects TRBV7-9 to TRBJ2-5, with TRBD1 matching over 7 bases. Looked up from germline, CDR1 is SEHNR and CDR2 is FQNEAQ (reference sequence). The CDR3 has 15 amino acids. J gave up 5 bases and V 1 base, and 7 bases lay outside the gene matches. CDR3 sequence: CASSLGGGPMETQYF. CDR3 coding DNA: TGTGCCAGCAGCTTAGGAGGGGGCCCGATGGAGACCCAGTACTTC.

The gene calls are TRBV24-1 and TRBJ2-1; perhaps TRBD1 as D (6 bases). Trimming cost V 5 bases and J 4 bases, with 17 bases left between them. The CDR3 is 16 amino acids. The germline CDR1 and CDR2 sequences are KGHDR and SFDVKD. The CDR3 coding sequence is TGTGCCACCAGTGGCCAAACAGGGTGGAGATACAATGAGCAGTTCTTC. This translates into CATSGQTGWRYNEQFF.

The rearrangement links TRBV4-3 to TRBJ1-2; D is undetermined. The CDR3 runs 15 residues. Trimming removed 1 base from V and 4 bases from J, with 13 bases in between. CDR1 and CDR2 from the germline V gene are LGHNA and YSLEER. In DNA, the CDR3 is TGCGCCAGCAGCCAAGCCCCCGGGATGGCCTATGGCTACACCTTC. Encoded protein: CASSQAPGMAYGYTF.

The rearrangement uses TRBV7-2 and TRBJ2-1; D gene uncertain. CDR3 length: 11 residues. Per germline, CDR1 SGHTA and CDR2 FQGNSA. With 5 bases removed from V and 7 bases from J, the gap between germline ends came to 6 bases. The CDR3: CASSHGNEQFF. CDR3 DNA: TGTGCCAGCAGCCACGGGAATGAGCAGTTCTTC.

The chain links TRBV9 to TRBJ2-3; the match to TRBD2 covers 7 bases. CDR1 is SGDLS, CDR2 YYNGEE, per germline. The CDR3 has 16 amino acids. V was clipped by 0 bases and J by 1 base; unmatched bases: 5. In nucleotides, the CDR3 is TGTGCCAGCAGCGTAGCCCATCGGGGGGGCACAGATACGCAGTATTTT. It is translated as CASSVAHRGGTDTQYF.

The V and J genes are TRBV6-1 and TRBJ2-1; 9 bases are a match to TRBD2. After removal of 0 bases from V and 6 bases from J, the junction contained 6 bases not matched to a gene. Germline values: CDR1 MNHNS, CDR2 SASEGT. The CDR3 totals 16 residues. DNA of the CDR3: TGTGCCAGCAGTGAAGCCGGGATAGCGGGAGTCAATGAGCAGTTCTTC. Amino acid sequence: CASSEAGIAGVNEQFF.

In DNA form, the CDR3 reads TGCAGCGTTGGGGCCTCTTGGGGGGAGCTGTTTTTT. It encodes CSVGASWGELFF. The chain combines TRBV29-1 with TRBJ2-2; D is unresolved. CDR3 length: 12 residues. Germline loops: CDR1 SQVTM, CDR2 ANQGSEA. Trimming took off 4 bases at V and 8 bases at J, with 11 bases between the two ends.

The chain links TRBV7-8 to TRBJ2-7; possibly TRBD1 for D (6 bases). The CDR3 sequence is 13 residues long. V lost 3 bases and J lost 4, with 10 bases in between. Per germline, CDR1 SGHVS and CDR2 FQNEAQ. CDR3 in DNA: TGTGCCAGCAGCTTTGGACAGTTATACGAGCAGTACTTC. This sequence encodes CASSFGQLYEQYF.

The rearrangement joins TRBV28 to TRBJ2-5, with 7 bases matching TRBD1. Germline V lookup: CDR1 MDHEN, CDR2 SYDVKM. The length of the CDR3 is 16 residues. V trimming: 3 bases; J trimming: 5 bases; junction bases outside the gene matches: 12. CDR3 loop: CASSFPLNRGKETQYF. CDR3 bases: TGTGCCAGCAGTTTCCCATTGAACAGGGGCAAGGAGACCCAGTACTTC.

The CDR3 region has the DNA TGCGCCAGCAGACGACTAGCGGGGGCCCTCAATGAGCAGTTCTTC. It encodes CASRRLAGALNEQFF. The J gene is TRBJ2-1, the V gene TRBV4-1, with TRBD2 identical over 12 bases. Losses at the gene ends were 6 bases for V and 6 bases for J; bases not matched to a gene: 6. This CDR3 is 15 amino acids long. Germline V gives CDR1 MGHRA, CDR2 YSYEKL.